This T cell receptor beta chain was identified during a study of blood T cell repertoires in COVID-19. V trimming: 5 bases; J trimming: 4 bases; junction bases outside the gene matches: 8. Germline V gives CDR1 SGHTA, CDR2 FQGNSA. The CDR3 runs to 15 residues. Study processing details: How many nucleated cells were present was estimated from reference gene primer amplification. Repertoires were generated with immunoSEQ multiplex PCR, while TCRdb's copy carries only in-frame clones and drops some. That table gives V, J and clone size, and the DNA gave D and trimming. Of about 200,000 clones detected, 84% appear once; the ten largest clones hold around 3.1%.

This chain links TRBV7-2 with TRBJ2-3; TRBD1 matches at 8 bases. What was sequenced was PBMCs or T cells enriched from blood (not recorded which). This clonotype was obtained from a young woman who had been exposed to COVID-19. CDR3 DNA sequence: TGTGCCAGCAGCATACAGGGGGGTAGCGCAGATACGCAGTATTTT. Translating it yields CASSIQGGSADTQYF.